This passage covers 24 T cell receptor beta chains from one sample sequenced in a study of cytomegalovirus exposure and HLA in healthy donors. 60 Vbeta and 13 Jbeta primers were used in PCR. Method: immunoSEQ multiplex PCR; TCRdb's copy keeps in-frame clones and lacks some. The sample includes approximately 140,000 clones, about three quarters of them seen just once. Material for sequencing was PBMCs. Every receptor here comes from a man aged 35 to 55 in good health and CMV-seropositive.

CDR3 residues: CSVESTYEQYF. In DNA, the CDR3 is TGCAGCGTTGAATCGACTTACGAGCAGTACTTC. J is TRBJ2-5 and V is TRBV29-1; D remains unclear. The last part of the DNA fits TRBJ2-7 better; the J call may be wrong. The CDR3 covers 11 residues. The germline CDR1 and CDR2 sequences are SQVTM and ANQGSEA.

The chain uses TRBV5-5 and TRBJ1-1; D may be TRBD1 (6 bases). The CDR3 extends over 13 amino acids. Between the trimmed V and J ends, which lost 2 bases and 11 bases, there was a span of 16 bases. Germline CDR1 is SGHKS and CDR2 is YYEKEE (reference sequence). In DNA, the CDR3 is TGTGCCAGCAGCTTCGGGAACTCCCAGGGGGCTTTCTTT. Its protein is CASSFGNSQGAFF. The full variable domain, completed using reference TRBV5-5 and TRBJ1-1, is DAGVTQSPTHLIKTRGQQVTLRCSPISGHKSVSWYQQVLGQGPQFIFQYYEKEERGRGNFPDRFSARQFPNYSSELNVNALLLGDSALYLCASSFGNSQGAFFGQGTRLTVV.

The chain couples TRBV6-1 to TRBJ2-2; D perhaps matches TRBD2 (5 bases). The germline gives CDR1 MNHNS, CDR2 SASEGT. Trimming shortened V by 4 bases and J by 2 bases, and 14 bases separated the two germline ends. This CDR3 spans 16 amino acids. CDR3 sequence: CASSGRWTANTGELFF. The CDR3 DNA follows: TGTGCCAGCAGTGGCCGGTGGACTGCTAACACCGGGGAGCTGTTTTTT.

The chain joins TRBV19 to TRBJ2-5, with D unclear. CDR3 length equals 13 residues. V was trimmed by 8 bases and J by 1 base, leaving 11 bases between them. Germline V gene sequence: CDR1 LNHDA, CDR2 SQIVND (reference sequence). The CDR3 here is CASGPASQETQYF. The DNA of the CDR3 is TGTGCCAGTGGTCCCGCCAGCCAAGAGACCCAGTACTTC.

The chain combines TRBV25-1 with TRBJ1-6, with 10 bases fitting TRBD1. With V trimmed by 6 bases and J by 7 bases, 9 bases remained unmatched. The CDR3 sequence is 16 residues long. Germline values: CDR1 MGHDK, CDR2 SYGVNS. The chain's CDR3 is CASSKTGTGANSPLHF. DNA for the CDR3: TGTGCCAGCAGCAAGACAGGGACAGGGGCGAATTCACCCCTCCACTTT. Complete variable domain (other parts from reference TRBV25-1 and TRBJ1-6): EADIYQTPRYLVIGTGKKITLECSQTMGHDKMYWYQQDPGMELHLIHYSYGVNSTEKGDLSSESTVSRIRTEHFPLTLESARPSHTSQYLCASSKTGTGANSPLHFGNGTRLTVT.

The chain has TRBV6-4 and TRBJ1-4; TRBD1 aligns across 9 bases. Germline V gene data show CDR1 as MRHNA and CDR2 as SNTAGT. The CDR3 covers 15 residues. Germline trimming cut 5 bases from V and 8 bases from J; bases unmatched to any gene: 9. CDR3 in amino acids: CASSPDRGRTEKLFF. CDR3 coding DNA: TGTGCCAGCAGTCCCGACAGGGGGAGAACGGAAAAACTGTTTTTT.

This clone was seen a few times. This chain links TRBV27 with TRBJ2-7; maybe TRBD2 (5 bases). The CDR3 has 14 amino acids. Per the germline V gene, CDR1 is MNHEY and CDR2 is SMNVEV (reference sequence). Trimming pared 5 bases from V and 2 bases from J, leaving 13 bases between. CDR3 nucleotides: TGTGCCAGCAGTCCCAAAGGGCGGGCCTACGAGCAGTACTTC. Translating gives CASSPKGRAYEQYF.

The chain carries TRBV6-5 and TRBJ1-2, with 8 bases aligning to TRBD1. The V segment lost 6 bases and the J segment 0 bases; nucleotides outside the gene matches: 6. CDR3 length: 15 residues. Germline CDR1 reads MNHEY; CDR2 reads SVGAGI. CDR3: CASRDTGGANYGYTF. The CDR3 DNA follows: TGTGCCAGCAGGGACACAGGGGGAGCTAACTATGGCTACACCTTC.

CDR3 nucleotides: TGTGCCAGCTCACTCACAGGGGCCAATCGTGGGGAGCTGTTTTTT. This translates into CASSLTGANRGELFF. This chain links TRBV18 with TRBJ2-2; 7 bases map to TRBD1. The CDR3 consists of 15 residues. Trimming took 4 bases from V and 8 from J; bases not matched to a gene: 10. The V gene's germline CDR1 is KGHSH and CDR2 LQKENI.

This rearrangement joins TRBV7-9 to TRBJ2-3; TRBD1 aligns across 8 bases. The CDR3 runs 18 residues. Germline CDR1 and CDR2: SEHNR and FQNEAQ (reference sequence). Germline trimming cut 5 bases from V and 2 bases from J; bases unmatched to any gene: 15. The CDR3 nucleotides read TGTGCCAGCAGCCCACGACAGGGGCTGATAGATTTCACAGATACGCAGTATTTT. Translated, it gives CASSPRQGLIDFTDTQYF.

This clone was detected only a few times. The chain has TRBV19 and TRBJ2-5, with unresolved D. Germline V gives CDR1 LNHDA, CDR2 SQIVND (reference sequence). V lost 3 bases and J 2 bases, leaving 7 bases between the germline ends. The CDR3 runs to 13 residues. CDR3 sequence reads: CASSIVLQETQYF. The CDR3 DNA sequence: TGTGCCAGTAGTATCGTGTTACAAGAGACCCAGTACTTC.

This chain connects TRBV29-1 to TRBJ2-7; the match to TRBD2 covers 15 bases. With V trimmed by 6 bases and J by 4 bases, 1 base remained unmatched. The CDR3 runs 13 residues. Germline loops: CDR1 SQVTM, CDR2 ANQGSEA. The CDR3 protein is CSVGLAGGYEQYF. Written as DNA, the CDR3 is TGCAGCGTGGGACTAGCGGGGGGATACGAGCAGTACTTC.

The chain uses TRBV5-1 and TRBJ1-1; TRBD1 matches at 7 bases. The CDR3 runs 14 residues. V shed 1 base, J shed 3 bases, and the junction held 3 bases outside the gene matches. Per the germline V gene, CDR1 is SGHRS and CDR2 is YFSETQ. CDR3 region: CASSLLGTDTEAFF. The CDR3 region has the DNA TGCGCCAGCAGCTTGCTGGGGACAGACACTGAAGCTTTCTTT.

The rearrangement links TRBV27 to TRBJ1-2; tentatively, D is TRBD1 (6 bases). The germline gives CDR1 MNHEY, CDR2 SMNVEV (reference sequence). V was clipped by 5 bases and J by 2 bases, with 24 bases between them. The CDR3 extends over 18 amino acids. The CDR3: CASSPLWGGAFMNYGYTF. The CDR3 bases are TGTGCCAGCAGTCCGCTCTGGGGGGGCGCGTTTATGAACTATGGCTACACCTTC.

V usage is TRBV30 and J usage is TRBJ2-5; possible D gene TRBD1, 5 bases. Near its end, the DNA agrees better with TRBJ2-7, so the J call may be wrong. This CDR3 has 14 residues. Per germline, CDR1 GTSNPN and CDR2 SVGIG (reference sequence). The CDR3 region has the DNA TGTGCCTGGAGTTTCGACAGTACCGGTCGCGAGCAGTACTTC. Protein sequence: CAWSFDSTGREQYF.

CDR3 sequence reads: CASSPDRGRYGYTF. DNA for the CDR3: TGTGCCAGCTCACCAGACAGGGGGCGCTATGGCTACACCTTC. This rearrangement joins TRBV18 to TRBJ1-2; 10 bases are a match to TRBD1. CDR1 is KGHSH, CDR2 LQKENI, per germline. The length of the CDR3 is 14 residues. With V trimmed by 2 bases and J by 4 bases, 1 base remained unmatched.

The rearrangement links TRBV7-2 to TRBJ1-3; TRBD1 agrees at 8 bases. This CDR3 region has 17 residues. The V gene end was trimmed by 5 bases and the J gene end by 0 bases; junction bases not matched to a gene: 9. Germline CDR1 and CDR2: SGHTA and FQGNSA. For the CDR3, the DNA is TGTGCCAGCAGCCCCGGACAGGGTGGATACTCTGGAAACACCATATATTTT. It encodes CASSPGQGGYSGNTIYF.

J is TRBJ2-1 and V is TRBV2, with D perhaps matching TRBD2 (6 bases). In germline, CDR1 is SNHLY, CDR2 FYNNEI. The CDR3 length is 16 residues. V lost 6 bases and J lost 4, with 19 bases in between. Here the CDR3 reads CASRVSGTPPYNEQFF. CDR3 coding DNA: TGTGCCAGCAGGGTATCCGGGACTCCCCCTTACAATGAGCAGTTCTTC.

This rearrangement joins TRBV6-1 to TRBJ1-1; 9 bases agree with TRBD1. Trimming cost V 6 bases and J 0 bases; bases outside gene matches: 5. This CDR3 comprises 15 residues. Germline values: CDR1 MNHNS, CDR2 SASEGT. CDR3: CASRETGGMNTEAFF. The CDR3 bases are TGTGCCAGCAGGGAGACAGGGGGGATGAACACTGAAGCTTTCTTT.

The chain joins TRBV9 to TRBJ1-1, with TRBD1 matching over 8 bases. V shed 2 bases and J 11 bases; nucleotides not matched to a gene: 11. Germline loops: CDR1 SGDLS, CDR2 YYNGEE. The CDR3 sequence is 14 residues long. The chain's CDR3 is CASSVADRGVLAFF. The CDR3 bases are TGTGCCAGCAGCGTGGCAGACAGGGGCGTTTTGGCTTTCTTT.

The chain uses TRBV19 and TRBJ2-7; 7 nucleotides align to TRBD2. The ends lost 4 bases at V and 2 bases at J; junction bases unmatched: 17. The germline V gene has CDR1 LNHDA and CDR2 SQIVND (reference sequence). This CDR3 spans 18 amino acids. CDR3 coding DNA: TGTGCCAGTAGTAGAGGCAGGGACTACCCCACTTCAACCTACGAGCAGTACTTC. It specifies CASSRGRDYPTSTYEQYF.

There are a few counts of this clone. The V call is TRBV27, the J call TRBJ2-1, with D possibly matching TRBD2 (6 bases). Germline V CDR1 and CDR2: MNHEY, SMNVEV (reference sequence). The V end was cut by 0 bases, the J end by 9 bases, with 9 bases between. CDR3 length equals 13 residues. The DNA of the CDR3 is TGTGCCAGCAGTTTATCGGCCGGGGGTGAGCAGTTCTTC. As protein: CASSLSAGGEQFF.

The genes are TRBV6-1 and TRBJ2-2, with TRBD2 identical over 7 bases. The ends lost 6 bases at V and 6 bases at J; junction bases unmatched: 10. CDR1 is MNHNS and CDR2 is SASEGT in the germline V gene. The CDR3 covers 15 residues. CDR3 bases: TGTGCCAGCAGGTGGGGAGCGGGAATAGCCGGGGAGCTGTTTTTT. Protein: CASRWGAGIAGELFF.

J is TRBJ1-3 and V is TRBV2, with D possibly being TRBD1 (6 bases). V dropped 8 bases and J dropped 9 bases, with 8 bases sitting between them. Germline V CDR1 and CDR2: SNHLY, FYNNEI. This CDR3 contains 10 residues. The CDR3 region has the DNA TGTGCCAGCCTAGGGGGCACCATATATTTT. Translating it yields CASLGGTIYF.